The sequence of this TCR beta chain was determined in a study of blood T cell repertoires in COVID-19. Study context: Sites in the United States, Italy and Spain provided acute and convalescent COVID-19 samples. In each case, the material was cDNA or gDNA derived from T cells, B-cell-depleted T cells, or PBMCs.

Trimming cost V 0 bases and J 1 base, with 8 bases left between them. Germline CDR1 reads SGHRS; CDR2 reads YFSETQ. This CDR3 comprises 15 residues. In the authors' workflow: Reference gene primer amplification yielded estimated nucleated cell counts. The method was immunoSEQ multiplex PCR; TCRdb's version includes in-frame clones alone and lacks a portion of them. D and trimming were read from the DNA, whereas the V and J calls and clone size are those reported in that table. The data show approximately 150,000 clones, roughly 80% seen once. The receptor comes from a man in his forties or fifties with active or convalescent COVID-19. Sequenced input: peripheral blood. The chain employs TRBV5-1 and TRBJ2-1; D is unclear. CDR3: CASSLDQWSYNEQFF. CDR3 DNA sequence: TGCGCCAGCAGCTTGGACCAGTGGTCCTACAATGAGCAGTTCTTC.